One and the same sample provided the 30 T cell receptor beta chains below, sequenced in a study of technical replicates of blood from a handful of donors. The repertoire was sequenced with immunoSEQ multiplex PCR; TCRdb's copy has only in-frame clones and lacks some. The sample carries tens of thousands of clones, about 92% recorded once. The sample consisted of PBMCs. These receptors all stem from a human donor in good health. Some clones in this sample may be carry-over from other donors' samples.

In nucleotides, the CDR3 is TGTGCCAGCAGCCAAGATTTTTATCCTAGCCGCGGCACAGATACGCAGTATTTT. Protein: CASSQDFYPSRGTDTQYF. The V call is TRBV4-2, the J call TRBJ2-3; the D gene is possibly TRBD2 (5 bases). Germline lookup yields CDR1 LGHNA and CDR2 YNFKEQ. There are 18 residues in the CDR3. The V gene lost 0 bases and the J gene lost 1 base, with 17 bases spanning the gap.

The count of this clone is one. The genes are TRBV6-5 and TRBJ2-5; 7 nucleotides match TRBD1. The germline V gene has CDR1 MNHEY and CDR2 SVGAGI. The J segment lost 4 bases and the V segment lost 2 bases, leaving 7 bases of the junction unmatched. This CDR3 contains 15 residues. CDR3 loop: CASSYHGTAGETQYF. CDR3 in DNA: TGTGCCAGCAGTTACCACGGGACAGCAGGAGAGACCCAGTACTTC.

The J gene is TRBJ2-7, the V gene TRBV7-9; TRBD1 aligns across 11 bases. This CDR3 contains 16 residues. CDR1 and CDR2 (germline): SEHNR, FQNEAQ (reference sequence). V was pared by 3 bases and J by 5 bases, with 9 bases of the junction left unmatched. CDR3 nucleotides: TGTGCCAGCAGCTTCTACCCGAGGACAGGGGGCAACGAGCAGTACTTC. It is translated as CASSFYPRTGGNEQYF.

CDR3 bases: TGTGCCAGCAGCCCATCCAATCAGCCCCAGCATTTT. It is translated as CASSPSNQPQHF. The chain combines TRBV27 with TRBJ1-5; no clear D. The length of the CDR3 is 12 residues. V was trimmed by 6 bases and J by 3 bases, leaving 6 bases between them. Germline loops: CDR1 MNHEY, CDR2 SMNVEV (reference sequence).

V gene TRBV27 combines with J gene TRBJ2-7; tentative D call: TRBD1 (6 bases). This CDR3 contains 15 residues. With 6 bases removed from V and 1 base from J, the gap between germline ends came to 16 bases. Germline CDR1 and CDR2: MNHEY and SMNVEV (reference sequence). Here the CDR3 reads CASRPGQWESYEQYF. CDR3 DNA sequence: TGTGCCAGCAGGCCGGGACAATGGGAGTCCTACGAGCAGTACTTC.

The chain recombines TRBV6-1 with TRBJ2-7, with 14 bases that match TRBD2. J gave up 4 bases and V 1 base, and 12 bases lay outside the gene matches. Germline V gene lookup returns CDR1 MNHNS and CDR2 SASEGT. The CDR3 length is 19 residues. CDR3 bases: TGTGCCAGCAGTGAAGGGTCGGGGACTAGCGGGAGTTGGATTTACGAGCAGTACTTC. It encodes CASSEGSGTSGSWIYEQYF.

The rearrangement links TRBV5-1 to TRBJ1-1; 7 positions match TRBD1. Germline V CDR1 and CDR2: SGHRS, YFSETQ. V dropped 0 bases and J dropped 7; count of bases not matched to a gene: 6. CDR3 length: 14 amino acids. As DNA, the CDR3 is TGCGCCAGCAGCTTGGATGGGACAGATATTGAAGCTTTCTTT. This sequence encodes CASSLDGTDIEAFF.

The sample holds a few counts of this clone. The rearrangement uses TRBV6-4 and TRBJ2-1, with 12 bases lining up with TRBD2. CDR1 and CDR2 (germline): MRHNA, SNTAGT. This CDR3 comprises 16 residues. J was trimmed by 10 bases and V by 0 bases; bases with no gene match: 7. The CDR3 bases are TGTGCCAGCAGTGACTCCCCTAGCGGGGGGGTAGGGGAGCAGTTCTTC. It codes for CASSDSPSGGVGEQFF.

This chain connects TRBV19 to TRBJ1-2, with D possibly matching TRBD1 (6 bases). V lost 7 bases, J lost 8 bases, and 26 bases lay in between. The germline V gene has CDR1 LNHDA and CDR2 SQIVND (reference sequence). This CDR3 is built from 16 residues. CDR3 region: CASTPGGRAGGGGYTF. CDR3 bases: TGTGCCAGTACTCCGGGGGGCCGGGCCGGTGGGGGAGGCTACACCTTC. The full variable domain, rest sourced from reference TRBV19 and TRBJ1-2, is DGGITQSPKYLFRKEGQNVTLSCEQNLNHDAMYWYRQDPGQGLRLIYYSQIVNDFQKGDIAEGYSVSREKKESFPLTVTSAQKNPTAFYLCASTPGGRAGGGGYTFGSGTRLTVV.

The chain couples TRBV5-1 to TRBJ1-1; 7 nucleotides align to TRBD1. Germline-derived CDR1 and CDR2 are SGHRS and YFSETQ. J was trimmed by 0 bases and V by 4 bases; bases with no gene match: 6. CDR3 length: 15 amino acids. CDR3 DNA sequence: TGCGCCAGCAGCACCCAACAGGGGTTGAACACTGAAGCTTTCTTT. It encodes CASSTQQGLNTEAFF.

This chain links TRBV11-2 with TRBJ2-5; 9 bases are a match to TRBD2. The CDR3 spans 14 residues. CDR1 and CDR2 (germline): SGHAT, FQNNGV. Unmatched junction bases numbered 6, after V lost 5 bases and J lost 5 bases. The CDR3: CASSAQSGRETQYF. The CDR3, as DNA: TGTGCCAGCAGCGCACAAAGCGGGAGGGAGACCCAGTACTTC.

This chain joins TRBV19 and TRBJ1-1, with D possibly matching TRBD1 (6 bases). V gave up 7 bases and J gave up 1 base, with 19 bases separating them. In germline, CDR1 is LNHDA, CDR2 SQIVND (reference sequence). The CDR3 is 16 residues long. The CDR3 nucleotides are TGTGCCAGTAATCTCGGCTGGGGGCCGTGGAACACTGAAGCTTTCTTT. As protein: CASNLGWGPWNTEAFF.

This chain links TRBV6-1 with TRBJ2-7, with 7 positions matching TRBD1. Germline V gene sequence: CDR1 MNHNS, CDR2 SASEGT. The CDR3 is 12 residues long. Trimming removed 5 bases from V and 4 bases from J; junction bases left unmatched: 2. CDR3 nucleotide sequence: TGTGCCAGCAGTCAACAGGGGTACGAGCAGTACTTC. As protein: CASSQQGYEQYF.

The rearrangement joins TRBV5-8 to TRBJ2-7; the match to TRBD1 covers 9 bases. J lost 7 bases, V lost 4 bases, and 9 bases had no gene match. CDR3 length equals 14 residues. The germline V gene encodes CDR1 SGHTS and CDR2 YDEGEE. The CDR3 region is CASSPGQGFGEQYF. For the CDR3, the DNA is TGTGCCAGCAGCCCGGGACAGGGTTTCGGGGAGCAGTACTTC. Combining the CDR3 with reference TRBV5-8 and TRBJ2-7 gives the whole variable domain EAGVTQSPTHLIKTRGQQATLRCSPISGHTSVYWYQQALGLGLQFLLWYDEGEERNRGNFPPRFSGRQFPNYSSELNVNALELEDSALYLCASSPGQGFGEQYFGPGTRLTVT.

This chain connects TRBV6-1 to TRBJ2-3; 10 bases line up with TRBD2. This CDR3 has 16 residues. Germline loops: CDR1 MNHNS, CDR2 SASEGT. Trimming removed 4 bases from V and 4 bases from J; junction bases left unmatched: 8. The CDR3 bases are TGTGCCAGCAGTGTCGAGCGGGGGGGCGCCGCAGATACGCAGTATTTT. As protein: CASSVERGGAADTQYF.

The chain uses TRBV5-1 and TRBJ2-1; 8 bases are a match to TRBD2. The CDR3 loop spans 14 amino acids. Trimming cost V 9 bases and J 3 bases; bases outside gene matches: 8. The germline V gene has CDR1 SGHRS and CDR2 YFSETQ. CDR3: CATTLSGGYNEQFF. CDR3 coding DNA: TGCGCCACCACCCTCAGCGGGGGCTACAATGAGCAGTTCTTC.

This sequence joins TRBV4-2 and TRBJ2-7; weak D call: TRBD2 (6 bases). V was clipped by 4 bases and J by 3 bases, with 19 bases between them. This CDR3 contains 16 residues. In germline, CDR1 is LGHNA, CDR2 YNFKEQ. Here the CDR3 DNA reads TGTGCCAGCAGCCCCACGGGTCTAGCGTTAAACTACGAGCAGTACTTC. Translation: CASSPTGLALNYEQYF.

The V and J genes are TRBV5-1 and TRBJ2-5, with TRBD2 identical over 12 bases. Germline CDR1 and CDR2: SGHRS and YFSETQ. This CDR3 region has 17 residues. The V and J ends lost 4 bases and 2 bases, in that order; junction bases with no gene match: 9. The CDR3 coding sequence is TGCGCCAGCAGCCCCATTGAGACTAGCGGGGGACAAGAGACCCAGTACTTC. It is translated as CASSPIETSGGQETQYF.

J is TRBJ2-3 and V is TRBV11-3; 7 nucleotides line up with TRBD2. CDR1 and CDR2 from the germline V gene are SGHNT and YENEEA. This CDR3 comprises 14 residues. J lost 1 base, V lost 5 bases, and 3 bases had no gene match. The CDR3 DNA follows: TGTGCCAGCAGCCGACTAGCAGGCACAGATACGCAGTATTTT. This codes for CASSRLAGTDTQYF. The full variable domain, rest sourced from reference TRBV11-3 and TRBJ2-3, is EAGVVQSPRYKIIEKKQPVAFWCNPISGHNTLYWYLQNLGQGPELLIRYENEEAVDDSQLPKDRFSAERLKGVDSTLKIQPAELGDSAVYLCASSRLAGTDTQYFGPGTRLTVL.

The gene calls are TRBV11-2 and TRBJ1-2, with TRBD1 matching 7 bases. The CDR3 is 13 residues long. The germline V gene has CDR1 SGHAT and CDR2 FQNNGV. The V segment lost 6 bases and the J segment 4 bases; nucleotides outside the gene matches: 5. CDR3 nucleotide sequence: TGTGCCAGCAGTTCCGACAGGGCCTATGGCTACACCTTC. It encodes CASSSDRAYGYTF.

The genes are TRBV9 and TRBJ1-6, with 7 bases fitting TRBD1. The CDR3 covers 15 residues. The germline CDR1 and CDR2 sequences are SGDLS and YYNGEE. The ends lost 4 bases at V and 10 bases at J; junction bases unmatched: 11. In DNA, the CDR3 is TGTGCCAGCAGCCCAAGGGACAGATTGGACTCACCCCTCCACTTT. It encodes CASSPRDRLDSPLHF.

The chain uses TRBV6-4 and TRBJ2-3, with D possibly being TRBD2 (5 bases). The CDR3 is made up of 15 amino acids. The germline V and J ends were trimmed by 4 bases and 4 bases, with 15 bases remaining between them. From germline, CDR1 is MRHNA and CDR2 SNTAGT. The CDR3 here is CASSVGLGGPDTQYF. CDR3 DNA sequence: TGTGCCAGCAGTGTCGGGTTGGGCGGGCCAGATACGCAGTATTTT.

The genes are TRBV9 and TRBJ2-1; D is unresolved. The ends were cut back, 0 bases at V and 10 bases at J, with 11 bases in the middle. Germline V gives CDR1 SGDLS, CDR2 YYNGEE. The CDR3 runs 13 residues. The CDR3 DNA is TGTGCCAGCAGCGTAGACCGGTCTCGCGAGCAGTTCTTC. Its translation is CASSVDRSREQFF.

CDR3 protein: CASSPQGGVDTEAFF. DNA of the CDR3: TGTGCCAGCAGCCCTCAAGGAGGGGTGGACACTGAAGCTTTCTTT. The chain employs TRBV21-1 and TRBJ1-1. TRBV21-1 is tagged as a pseudogene. The length of the CDR3 is 15 residues.

This chain links TRBV11-2 with TRBJ2-3; 12 bases align to TRBD2. With V trimmed by 3 bases and J by 6 bases, 10 bases remained unmatched. The V gene's germline CDR1 is SGHAT and CDR2 FQNNGV. The CDR3 is 17 residues long. The CDR3 sequence is CASSFRTSGNVGDTQYF. CDR3 DNA sequence: TGTGCCAGCAGCTTCAGGACTAGCGGGAATGTTGGTGATACGCAGTATTTT. Drawing the rest from reference TRBV11-2 and TRBJ2-3, the complete variable domain is EAGVAQSPRYKIIEKRQSVAFWCNPISGHATLYWYQQILGQGPKLLIQFQNNGVVDDSQLPKDRFSAERLKGVDSTLKIQPAKLEDSAVYLCASSFRTSGNVGDTQYFGPGTRLTVL.

This chain uses TRBV7-2 with TRBJ2-7; D remains ambiguous. Germline loops: CDR1 SGHTA, CDR2 FQGNSA. The CDR3 runs 11 residues. V lost 5 bases and J 7 bases, leaving 9 bases between the germline ends. CDR3 in DNA: TGTGCCAGCAGCCACGGGTGGGAGCAGTACTTC. Translating gives CASSHGWEQYF.

The rearrangement links TRBV18 to TRBJ1-2; 7 bases align to TRBD1. Trimming at V came to 0 bases and at J to 4 bases, leaving 2 bases not matched to a gene. Germline assignment: CDR1 KGHSH and CDR2 LQKENI. The CDR3 is made up of 14 amino acids. CDR3 sequence (DNA): TGTGCCAGCTCACCACCCCGGGACAGCTATGGCTACACCTTC. Its translation is CASSPPRDSYGYTF.

This clone occurred a few times. The rearrangement links TRBV5-4 to TRBJ2-1, with D maybe TRBD2 (5 bases). Germline values: CDR1 SGHNT, CDR2 YYREEE (reference sequence). CDR3 length equals 13 residues. The V end was cut by 3 bases, the J end by 3 bases, with 7 bases between. The CDR3 region has the DNA TGTGCCAGCAGCTGGAGGTACTACAATGAGCAGTTCTTC. Translating it yields CASSWRYYNEQFF.

This CDR3 is CASSQGRTSVYNEQFF. The CDR3, as DNA: TGCGCCAGCAGCCAAGGAAGGACTAGCGTGTACAATGAGCAGTTCTTC. The V call is TRBV4-3, the J call TRBJ2-1; 9 nucleotides line up with TRBD2. The germline V gene has CDR1 LGHNA and CDR2 YSLEER. This CDR3 is 16 amino acids long. Germline trimming cut 1 base from V and 4 bases from J; bases unmatched to any gene: 5.

CDR3 sequence reads: CASSSGDGYTF. CDR3 in DNA: TGTGCCAGCAGCTCGGGAGATGGCTACACCTTC. This rearrangement joins TRBV7-9 to TRBJ1-2; D uncertain. Germline V CDR1 and CDR2: SEHNR, FQNEAQ (reference sequence). The CDR3 runs 11 residues. V lost 4 bases and J lost 6, with 6 bases in between.